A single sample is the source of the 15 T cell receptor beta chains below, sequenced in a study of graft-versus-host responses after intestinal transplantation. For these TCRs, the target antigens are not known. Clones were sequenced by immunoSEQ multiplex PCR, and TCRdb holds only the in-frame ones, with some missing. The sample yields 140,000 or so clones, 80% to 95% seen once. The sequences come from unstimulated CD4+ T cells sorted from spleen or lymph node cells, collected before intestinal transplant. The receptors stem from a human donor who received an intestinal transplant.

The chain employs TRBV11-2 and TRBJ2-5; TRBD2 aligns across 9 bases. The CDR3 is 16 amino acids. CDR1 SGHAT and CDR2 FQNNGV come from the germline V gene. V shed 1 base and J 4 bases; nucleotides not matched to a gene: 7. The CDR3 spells CASSLVAGGGVETQYF. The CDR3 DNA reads TGTGCCAGCAGCTTAGTTGCGGGAGGGGGGGTAGAGACCCAGTACTTC. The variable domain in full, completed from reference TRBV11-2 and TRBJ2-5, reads EAGVAQSPRYKIIEKRQSVAFWCNPISGHATLYWYQQILGQGPKLLIQFQNNGVVDDSQLPKDRFSAERLKGVDSTLKIQPAKLEDSAVYLCASSLVAGGGVETQYFGPGTRLLVL.

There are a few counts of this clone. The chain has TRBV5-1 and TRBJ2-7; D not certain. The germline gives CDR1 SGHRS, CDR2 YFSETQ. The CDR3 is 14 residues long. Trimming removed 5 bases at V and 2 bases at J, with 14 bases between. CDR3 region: CASRGSESAYEQYF. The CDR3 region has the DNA TGCGCCAGCAGGGGGTCTGAGAGTGCCTACGAGCAGTACTTC.

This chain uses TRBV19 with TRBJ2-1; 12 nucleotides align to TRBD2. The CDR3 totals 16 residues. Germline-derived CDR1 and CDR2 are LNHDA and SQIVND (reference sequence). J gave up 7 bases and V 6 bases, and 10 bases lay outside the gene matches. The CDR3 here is CASSRAATSGGNEQFF. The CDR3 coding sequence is TGTGCCAGTAGCCGGGCGGCGACTAGCGGGGGTAATGAGCAGTTCTTC. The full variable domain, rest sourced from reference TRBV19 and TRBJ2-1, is DGGITQSPKYLFRKEGQNVTLSCEQNLNHDAMYWYRQDPGQGLRLIYYSQIVNDFQKGDIAEGYSVSREKKESFPLTVTSAQKNPTAFYLCASSRAATSGGNEQFFGPGTRLTVL.

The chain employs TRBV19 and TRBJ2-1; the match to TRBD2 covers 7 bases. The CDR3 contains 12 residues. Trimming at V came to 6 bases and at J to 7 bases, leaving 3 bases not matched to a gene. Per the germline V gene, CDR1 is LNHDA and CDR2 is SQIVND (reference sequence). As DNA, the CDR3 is TGTGCCAGTAGCCCACTAGCGAATGAGCAGTTCTTC. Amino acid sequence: CASSPLANEQFF.

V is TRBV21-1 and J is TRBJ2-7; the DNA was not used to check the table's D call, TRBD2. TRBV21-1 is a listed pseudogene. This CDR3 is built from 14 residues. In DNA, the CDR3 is TGTGCCAGCAGCCTTAGTCCGGGGTGGTACGAGCAGTACTTC. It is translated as CASSLSPGWYEQYF.

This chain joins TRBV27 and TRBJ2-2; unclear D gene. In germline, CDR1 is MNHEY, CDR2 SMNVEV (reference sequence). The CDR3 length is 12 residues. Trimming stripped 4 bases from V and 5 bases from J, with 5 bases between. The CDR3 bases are TGTGCCAGCAGTTGGGGTACCGGGGAGCTGTTTTTT. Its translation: CASSWGTGELFF.

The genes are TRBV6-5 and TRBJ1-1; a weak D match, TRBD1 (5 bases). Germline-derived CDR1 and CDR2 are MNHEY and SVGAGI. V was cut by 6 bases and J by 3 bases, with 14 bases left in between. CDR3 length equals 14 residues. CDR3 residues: CASSLSRGDTEAFF. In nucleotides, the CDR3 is TGTGCCAGCAGCCTTTCCAGAGGGGACACTGAAGCTTTCTTT.

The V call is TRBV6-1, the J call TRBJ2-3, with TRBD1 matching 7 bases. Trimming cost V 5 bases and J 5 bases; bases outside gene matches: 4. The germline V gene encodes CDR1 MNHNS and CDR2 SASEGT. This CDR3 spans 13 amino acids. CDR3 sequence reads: CASSPYRGDTQYF. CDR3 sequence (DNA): TGTGCCAGCAGTCCCTACAGGGGAGATACGCAGTATTTT.

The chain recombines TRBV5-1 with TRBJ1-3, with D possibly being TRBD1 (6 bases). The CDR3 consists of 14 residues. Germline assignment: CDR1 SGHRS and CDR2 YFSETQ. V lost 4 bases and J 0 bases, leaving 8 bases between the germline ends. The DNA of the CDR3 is TGCGCCAGCAGCCCGGGACACTCTGGAAACACCATATATTTT. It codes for CASSPGHSGNTIYF. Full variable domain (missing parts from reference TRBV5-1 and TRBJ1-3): KAGVTQTPRYLIKTRGQQVTLSCSPISGHRSVSWYQQTPGQGLQFLFEYFSETQRNKGNFPGRFSGRQFSNSRSEMNVSTLELGDSALYLCASSPGHSGNTIYFGEGSWLTVV.

The CDR3 loop reads CASSLVLGKYEQYF. CDR3 nucleotides: TGTGCCAGCAGCTTAGTCCTGGGAAAATACGAGCAGTACTTC. V and J are TRBV7-8 and TRBJ2-7; D unresolved. Deletions cut 1 base from V and 4 bases from J, with 11 bases between. The CDR3 totals 14 residues. The germline gives CDR1 SGHVS, CDR2 FQNEAQ.

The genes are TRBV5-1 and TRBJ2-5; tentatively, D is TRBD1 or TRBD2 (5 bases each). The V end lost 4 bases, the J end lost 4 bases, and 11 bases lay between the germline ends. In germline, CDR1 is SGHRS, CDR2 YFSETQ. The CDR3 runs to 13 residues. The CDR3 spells CASSPGPGETQYF. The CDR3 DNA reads TGCGCCAGCAGCCCGGGGCCGGGAGAGACCCAGTACTTC.

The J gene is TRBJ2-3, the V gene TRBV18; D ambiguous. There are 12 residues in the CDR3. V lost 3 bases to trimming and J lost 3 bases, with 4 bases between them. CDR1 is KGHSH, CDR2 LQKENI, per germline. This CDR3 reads CASSPITDTQYF. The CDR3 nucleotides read TGTGCCAGCTCACCTATTACAGATACGCAGTATTTT.

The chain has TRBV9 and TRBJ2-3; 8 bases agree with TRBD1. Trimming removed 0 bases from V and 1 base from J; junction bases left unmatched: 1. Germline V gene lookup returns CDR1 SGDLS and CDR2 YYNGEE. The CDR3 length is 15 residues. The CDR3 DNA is TGTGCCAGCAGCGTAGAGGGACAGGGCACAGATACGCAGTATTTT. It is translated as CASSVEGQGTDTQYF.

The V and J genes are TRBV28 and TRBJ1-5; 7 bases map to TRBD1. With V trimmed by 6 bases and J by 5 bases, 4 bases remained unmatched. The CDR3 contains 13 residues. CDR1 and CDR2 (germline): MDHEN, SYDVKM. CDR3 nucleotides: TGTGCCAGCAGGAAAGACAGGGATCAGCCCCAGCATTTT. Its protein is CASRKDRDQPQHF.

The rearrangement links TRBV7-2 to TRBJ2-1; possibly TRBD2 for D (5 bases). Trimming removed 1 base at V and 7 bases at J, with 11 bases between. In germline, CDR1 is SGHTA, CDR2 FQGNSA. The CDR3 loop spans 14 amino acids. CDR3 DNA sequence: TGTGCCAGCAGCTTAGAGATCAGCGGAAATGAGCAGTTCTTC. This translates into CASSLEISGNEQFF.